This T cell receptor (beta chain) was sequenced for a study of response to subunit inactivated influenza vaccine. From the RT-PCR reads, TCRdb called clonotypes with MiXCR, one entry per CDR3 protein. The table includes roughly 650,000 distinct CDR3 sequences, 15% to 19% detected once. Regarding the study as a whole: The authors suggested that few new T cells are recruited per seasonal influenza vaccination.

Trimming stripped 3 bases from V and 10 bases from J, with 16 bases between. CDR1 SNHLY and CDR2 FYNNEI come from the germline V gene. This CDR3 is 14 amino acids long. Notes on this clonotype: Its antigen is not known.

The starting material was PBMCs from blood, obtained about 13 days after vaccination. The sequence was collected from a man aged 50-59 years who received an inactivated influenza vaccine. The gene calls are TRBV2 and TRBJ2-1; no reliable D call. The CDR3, as DNA: TGTGCCAGCAGTGATAAATCACTTAGTCGAGAGCAGTTCTTC. This translates into CASSDKSLSREQFF.